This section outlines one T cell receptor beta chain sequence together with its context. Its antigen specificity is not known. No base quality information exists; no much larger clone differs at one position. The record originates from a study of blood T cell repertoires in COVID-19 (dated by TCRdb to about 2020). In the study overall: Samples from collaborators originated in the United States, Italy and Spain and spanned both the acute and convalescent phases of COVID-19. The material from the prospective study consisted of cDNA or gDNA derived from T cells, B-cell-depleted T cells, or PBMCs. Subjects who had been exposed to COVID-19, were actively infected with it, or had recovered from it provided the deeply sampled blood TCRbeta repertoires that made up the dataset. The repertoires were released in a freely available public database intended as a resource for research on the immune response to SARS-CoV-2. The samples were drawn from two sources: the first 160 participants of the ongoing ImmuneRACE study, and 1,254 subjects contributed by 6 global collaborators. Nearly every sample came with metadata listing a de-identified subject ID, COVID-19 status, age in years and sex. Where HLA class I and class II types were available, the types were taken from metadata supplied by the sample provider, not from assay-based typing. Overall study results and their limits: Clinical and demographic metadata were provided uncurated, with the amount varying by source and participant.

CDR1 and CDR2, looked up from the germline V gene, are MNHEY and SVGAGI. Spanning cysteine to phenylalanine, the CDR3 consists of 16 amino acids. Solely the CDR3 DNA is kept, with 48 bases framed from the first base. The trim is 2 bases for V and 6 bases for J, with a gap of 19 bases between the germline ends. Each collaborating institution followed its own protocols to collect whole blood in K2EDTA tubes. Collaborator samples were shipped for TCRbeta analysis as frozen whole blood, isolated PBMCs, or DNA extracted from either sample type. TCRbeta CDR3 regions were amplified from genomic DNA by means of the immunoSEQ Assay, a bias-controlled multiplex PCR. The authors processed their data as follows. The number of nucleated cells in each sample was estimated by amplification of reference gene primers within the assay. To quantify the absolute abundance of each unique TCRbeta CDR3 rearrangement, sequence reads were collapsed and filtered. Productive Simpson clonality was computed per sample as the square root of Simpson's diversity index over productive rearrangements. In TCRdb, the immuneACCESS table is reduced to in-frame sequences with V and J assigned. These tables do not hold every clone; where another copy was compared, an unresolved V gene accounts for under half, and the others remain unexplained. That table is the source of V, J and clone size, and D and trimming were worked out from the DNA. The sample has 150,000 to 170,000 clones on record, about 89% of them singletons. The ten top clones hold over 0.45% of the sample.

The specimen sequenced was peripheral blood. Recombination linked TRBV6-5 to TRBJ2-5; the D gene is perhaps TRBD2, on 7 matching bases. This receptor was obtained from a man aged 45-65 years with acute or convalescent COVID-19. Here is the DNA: TGTGCCAGCAGTTACGGGGGGGTAGGGGGATTAAAGACCCAGTACTTC. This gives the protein CASSYGGVGGLKTQYF.